The 18 T cell receptor beta chains in this list originate from one sample, sequenced in a study of cytomegalovirus exposure and HLA in healthy donors. The PCR was carried out with 60 Vbeta primers and 13 Jbeta primers. Clones were sequenced by immunoSEQ multiplex PCR, and TCRdb holds only the in-frame ones, with some missing. This repertoire shows roughly 130,000 clones, around 8.5% found once; its top ten account for approximately 5%. Sequencing was carried out using PBMCs. The receptors here all came from a man aged 35 to 55 in good health and CMV-seronegative.

The rearrangement links TRBV19 to TRBJ2-7, with D possibly being TRBD1 (6 bases). The CDR3 is made up of 16 amino acids. V lost 4 bases, J lost 0 bases, and 16 bases lay in between. CDR1 is LNHDA and CDR2 is SQIVND in the germline V gene (reference sequence). The CDR3 sequence: CASSTLSQGSSYEQYF. The DNA for the CDR3 is TGTGCCAGTAGTACCCTCTCGCAGGGGAGCTCCTACGAGCAGTACTTC.

The CDR3 protein is CASSEPGQGAYEQYF. The CDR3, as DNA: TGTGCCAGCAGTGAACCAGGACAGGGGGCCTACGAGCAGTACTTC. The chain has TRBV2 and TRBJ2-7; 10 positions agree with TRBD1. The junction had 3 bases not matched to a gene; V was cut back by 2 bases and J by 2 bases. The CDR3 sequence is 15 residues long. Germline assignment: CDR1 SNHLY and CDR2 FYNNEI.

This clone was seen only a few times. The chain joins TRBV2 to TRBJ1-1; 11 positions agree with TRBD1. Germline loops: CDR1 SNHLY, CDR2 FYNNEI. The CDR3 extends over 18 amino acids. V was clipped by 10 bases and J by 1 base; unmatched bases: 17. CDR3 sequence reads: CANLLVGQGAVKNTEAFF. As DNA, the CDR3 is TGTGCCAACCTACTGGTAGGACAGGGGGCTGTTAAGAACACTGAAGCTTTCTTT.

The chain has TRBV5-6 and TRBJ1-5; 11 nucleotides line up with TRBD1. The germline gives CDR1 SGHDT, CDR2 YYEEEE. V trimming: 4 bases; J trimming: 0 bases; junction bases outside the gene matches: 6. The CDR3 is made up of 17 amino acids. CDR3 sequence reads: CASSRGTGGYSNQPQHF. CDR3 DNA: TGTGCCAGCAGCCGAGGGACAGGGGGATATAGCAATCAGCCCCAGCATTTT.

This clone turned up a few times. J is TRBJ2-7 and V is TRBV4-1; D is possibly TRBD2 (6 bases). The V gene's germline CDR1 is MGHRA and CDR2 YSYEKL. The CDR3 length is 14 residues. V gave up 4 bases and J gave up 5 bases, with 15 bases separating them. CDR3 protein: CASSRGGREDEQYF. Written as DNA, the CDR3 is TGCGCCAGCAGCCGAGGAGGCAGGGAGGACGAGCAGTACTTC.

This clone was picked up a small number of times. The V call is TRBV27, the J call TRBJ2-5; TRBD2 is a possible D gene (6 bases). The CDR3 is 13 amino acids. The V gene's germline CDR1 is MNHEY and CDR2 SMNVEV (reference sequence). The V and J ends lost 2 bases and 4 bases respectively, with 8 bases between them. CDR3 sequence: CASSLGGGETQYF. Here the CDR3 DNA reads TGTGCCAGCAGTTTAGGGGGAGGAGAGACCCAGTACTTC.

This rearrangement joins TRBV10-3 to TRBJ1-1; 11 bases match TRBD1. This CDR3 has 17 residues. The V and J ends lost 7 bases and 3 bases, in that order; junction bases with no gene match: 13. Germline CDR1 is ENHRY and CDR2 is SYGVKD. CDR3 nucleotides: TGTGCCATCAAACTCGGGACAGGGGGGTCTATGGACACTGAAGCTTTCTTT. It yields the protein CAIKLGTGGSMDTEAFF.

This clone was counted only a few times. The V call is TRBV6-1, the J call TRBJ2-3, with TRBD1 identical over 7 bases. Losses at the gene ends were 0 bases for V and 3 bases for J; bases not matched to a gene: 0. This CDR3 spans 14 amino acids. Germline V lookup: CDR1 MNHNS, CDR2 SASEGT. The CDR3 spells CASSEAGQTDTQYF. CDR3 bases: TGTGCCAGCAGTGAAGCGGGACAGACAGATACGCAGTATTTT.

This clone was seen only a few times. The chain has TRBV28 and TRBJ1-2; 12 nucleotides line up with TRBD1. With V trimmed by 4 bases and J by 0 bases, 6 bases remained unmatched. CDR1 and CDR2 from the germline V gene are MDHEN and SYDVKM. The CDR3 is 17 residues long. In DNA form, the CDR3 reads TGTGCCAGCAGTTCGCCGGGACAGGGGGCGACTAACTATGGCTACACCTTC. It encodes CASSSPGQGATNYGYTF.

This clone showed up just a few times. The rearrangement joins TRBV4-1 to TRBJ1-1; 7 bases are a match to TRBD1. The CDR3 sequence is 15 residues long. The junction had 5 bases not matched to a gene; V was cut back by 1 base and J by 3 bases. Germline V gives CDR1 MGHRA, CDR2 YSYEKL. For the CDR3, the DNA is TGCGCCAGCAGCCAAGCAAGCCAGGGGGACACTGAAGCTTTCTTT. It codes for CASSQASQGDTEAFF.

This clone was recorded a few times. V and J are TRBV19 and TRBJ1-5; possible D gene TRBD1, 6 bases. The V gene's germline CDR1 is LNHDA and CDR2 SQIVND (reference sequence). V lost 7 bases to trimming and J lost 9 bases, with 13 bases between them. The CDR3 consists of 12 residues. The CDR3 region has the DNA TGTGCCAGTACCCATGGGGGCGCGCCCCAGCATTTT. Its protein is CASTHGGAPQHF.

This clone has more than one count but fewer than ten. This chain's CDR3 is CASRGGQSHQPQHF. The CDR3 DNA is TGTGCCAGCAGAGGGGGACAGAGCCATCAGCCCCAGCATTTT. V and J are TRBV6-5 and TRBJ1-5; TRBD1 agrees at 7 bases. Germline values: CDR1 MNHEY, CDR2 SVGAGI. V lost 6 bases, J lost 5 bases, and 7 bases stayed unmatched. The CDR3 runs to 14 residues.

This clone was counted between two and nine times. This chain links TRBV7-2 with TRBJ1-6; D not resolved. Germline CDR1 is SGHTA and CDR2 is FQGNSA. Deletions cut 6 bases from V and 13 bases from J, with 22 bases between. The CDR3 consists of 15 residues. Written as DNA, the CDR3 is TGTGCCAGCAGTCAAAGCGGAGGAGCCATGGGGCCCCTCCACTTT. As protein: CASSQSGGAMGPLHF.

This clone came up a few times. The chain joins TRBV27 to TRBJ2-7; 9 nucleotides match TRBD1. V dropped 2 bases and J dropped 3; count of bases not matched to a gene: 5. The CDR3 spans 15 residues. Germline assignment: CDR1 MNHEY and CDR2 SMNVEV (reference sequence). Written as DNA, the CDR3 is TGTGCCAGCAGTTTACTTGGACAGGGGAACTACGAGCAGTACTTC. This translates into CASSLLGQGNYEQYF.

The sample holds a few counts of this clone. V usage is TRBV10-3 and J usage is TRBJ2-1; the match to TRBD1 covers 7 bases. The CDR3 length is 12 residues. The germline V gene encodes CDR1 ENHRY and CDR2 SYGVKD. V shed 7 bases and J 5 bases; nucleotides not matched to a gene: 2. Here the CDR3 DNA reads TGTGCCATCACCGGGACAGACAATGAGCAGTTCTTC. Translated: CAITGTDNEQFF.

A few counts support this clone. The V gene is TRBV7-9, the J gene TRBJ1-1; 7 nucleotides match TRBD1. V shed 5 bases, J shed 1 base, and the junction held 10 bases outside the gene matches. Germline-derived CDR1 and CDR2 are SEHNR and FQNEAQ (reference sequence). The CDR3 is made up of 16 amino acids. This chain's CDR3 is CASSDNRGMGNTEAFF. The CDR3 region has the DNA TGTGCCAGCAGCGATAACAGGGGCATGGGGAACACTGAAGCTTTCTTT.

This clone has a handful of counts. The chain links TRBV29-1 to TRBJ1-4, with D tentatively TRBD1 (6 bases). In germline, CDR1 is SQVTM, CDR2 ANQGSEA. The germline V and J ends were trimmed by 7 bases and 3 bases, with 12 bases remaining between them. CDR3 length: 13 residues. CDR3 sequence reads: CSAAGVANEKLFF. The CDR3 coding sequence is TGCAGCGCAGCAGGGGTTGCTAATGAAAAACTGTTTTTT.

V usage is TRBV6-1 and J usage is TRBJ1-3; the D gene is possibly TRBD1 (5 bases). CDR3 length equals 14 residues. Germline V CDR1 and CDR2: MNHNS, SASEGT. V was clipped by 9 bases and J by 2 bases, with 14 bases between them. The CDR3 protein is CASTTVLAGNTIYF. The CDR3 coding sequence is TGTGCCAGTACGACAGTCCTCGCTGGAAACACCATATATTTT.